There are a few counts of the clone carrying this TCR beta chain. Sequenced by immunoSEQ multiplex PCR; TCRdb stores in-frame clones only, minus some. The sample holds more than 30,000 clones; less than 70% are singletons and the top ten take less than 3%. This sample was included in a study of STAT5B mutations in CD4+ large granular lymphocyte leukemia. This receptor was obtained from a human donor in good health. The sample comprised CD4+ T cells from blood buffy coats.

The DNA for the CDR3 is TGCGCCAGCAGTCTCCCCCCCTGCGGGTACTTC. Translating it yields CASSLPPCGYF. This rearrangement joins TRBV23-1 to TRBJ2-4; no reliable D call. TRBV23-1 is an ORF, with its function uncertain. V dropped 4 bases and J dropped 15 bases, with 13 bases sitting between them. CDR3 size: 11 residues.